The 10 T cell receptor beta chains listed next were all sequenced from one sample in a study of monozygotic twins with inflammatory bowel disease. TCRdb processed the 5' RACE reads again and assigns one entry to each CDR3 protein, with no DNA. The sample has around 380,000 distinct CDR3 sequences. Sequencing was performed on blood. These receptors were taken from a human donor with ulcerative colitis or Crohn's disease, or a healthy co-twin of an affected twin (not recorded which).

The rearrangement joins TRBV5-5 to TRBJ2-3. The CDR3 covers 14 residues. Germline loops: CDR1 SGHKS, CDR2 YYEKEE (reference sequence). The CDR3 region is CASSLTLFRDTQYF.

CDR3 sequence reads: CASSQGGKDQPQHF. The rearrangement uses TRBV4-3 and TRBJ1-5. The length of the CDR3 is 14 residues. The germline V gene has CDR1 LGHNA and CDR2 YSLEER.

CDR3 loop: CASSQPQGRGGPLGPGQPQHF. The chain recombines TRBV23-1 with TRBJ1-5. TRBV23-1 is an open reading frame, and its role is uncertain. CDR3 length equals 21 residues.

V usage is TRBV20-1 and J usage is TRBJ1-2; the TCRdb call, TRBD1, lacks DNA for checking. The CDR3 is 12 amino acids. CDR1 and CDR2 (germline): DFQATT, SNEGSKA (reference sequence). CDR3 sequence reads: CSCYWTVYGYTF.

The CDR3 spells CASSISGTSGSTQYF. The chain has TRBV5-1 and TRBJ2-5; TCRdb's D gene call, TRBD2, goes unchecked for lack of DNA. Per the germline V gene, CDR1 is SGHRS and CDR2 is YFSETQ. The CDR3 extends over 15 amino acids.

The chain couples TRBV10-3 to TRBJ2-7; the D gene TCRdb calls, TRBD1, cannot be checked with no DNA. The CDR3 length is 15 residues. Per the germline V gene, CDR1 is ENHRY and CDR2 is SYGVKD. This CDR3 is CAISEQGASSYEQYF.

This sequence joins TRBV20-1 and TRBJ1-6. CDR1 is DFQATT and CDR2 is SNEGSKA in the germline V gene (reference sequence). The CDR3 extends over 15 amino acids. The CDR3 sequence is CSARDFIGVESPLHF.

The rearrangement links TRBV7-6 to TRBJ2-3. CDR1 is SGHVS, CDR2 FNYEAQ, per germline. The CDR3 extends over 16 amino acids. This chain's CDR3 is CASSLELALSTDTQYF.

CDR3: CAISDGGTLTIGEQFF. This chain links TRBV10-3 with TRBJ2-1; TCRdb selects TRBD2, and the lack of DNA leaves this call unchecked. This CDR3 contains 16 residues. Germline V lookup: CDR1 ENHRY, CDR2 SYGVKD.

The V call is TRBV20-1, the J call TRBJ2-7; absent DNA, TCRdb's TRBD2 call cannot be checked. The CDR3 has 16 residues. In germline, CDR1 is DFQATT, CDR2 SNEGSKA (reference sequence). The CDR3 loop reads CSAPGLAGLSSYEQYF.